The sample holds one count of the clone carrying this TCR beta chain. As yet, its antigen is unknown. 13 Jbeta primers and 60 Vbeta primers were used for the PCR. The table came from immunoSEQ multiplex PCR; TCRdb's copy has only in-frame clones and leaves some out. The sample has some 92,000 clones, around 75% seen once. This entry comes from a study of cytomegalovirus exposure and HLA in healthy donors. Overall study findings and caveats: Roughly uniform depth of sequencing across donors was assumed in presence/absence analyses. The study designated 150 or so TCR beta chains cytomegalovirus-associated. TCR beta V segments were, for the most part, productive about 87% or about 30% of the time in an earlier analysis.

This receptor was obtained from a man aged 18 to 30 in good health and CMV-seropositive. The sequencing sample was made of PBMCs.

CDR3 DNA sequence: TGTGCCAGCAGCTTCCCCCGGGGTCAAACCCAATATGAAAAACTGTTTTTT. This codes for CASSFPRGQTQYEKLFF. V usage is TRBV7-9 and J usage is TRBJ1-4; D gene ambiguous. V was pared by 3 bases and J by 6 bases, with 20 bases between. Germline lookup yields CDR1 SEHNR and CDR2 FQNEAQ (reference sequence). CDR3 size: 17 residues.